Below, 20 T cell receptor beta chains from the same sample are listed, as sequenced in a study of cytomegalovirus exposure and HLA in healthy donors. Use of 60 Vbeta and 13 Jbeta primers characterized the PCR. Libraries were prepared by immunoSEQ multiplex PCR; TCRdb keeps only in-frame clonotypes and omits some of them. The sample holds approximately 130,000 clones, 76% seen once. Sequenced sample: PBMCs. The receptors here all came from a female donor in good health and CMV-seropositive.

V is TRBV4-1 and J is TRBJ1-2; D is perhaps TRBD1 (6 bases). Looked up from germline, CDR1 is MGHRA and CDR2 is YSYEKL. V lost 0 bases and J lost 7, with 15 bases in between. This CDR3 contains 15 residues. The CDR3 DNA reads TGCGCCAGCAGCCAAGATCCCGCAGGGGCGGGTGGCTACACCTTC. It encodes CASSQDPAGAGGYTF.

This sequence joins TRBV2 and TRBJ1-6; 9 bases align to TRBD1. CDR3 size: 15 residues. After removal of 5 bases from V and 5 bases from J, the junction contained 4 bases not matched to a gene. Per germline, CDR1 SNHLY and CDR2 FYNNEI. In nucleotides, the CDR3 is TGTGCCAGCAGTTCGAGACAGGGGGATAATTCACCCCTCCACTTT. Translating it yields CASSSRQGDNSPLHF.

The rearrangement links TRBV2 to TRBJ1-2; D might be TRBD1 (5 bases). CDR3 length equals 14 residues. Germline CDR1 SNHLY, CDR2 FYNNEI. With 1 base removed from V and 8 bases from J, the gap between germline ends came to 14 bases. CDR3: CASSEDRHMGGYTF. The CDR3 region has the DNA TGTGCCAGCAGTGAAGACAGGCACATGGGGGGCTACACCTTC.

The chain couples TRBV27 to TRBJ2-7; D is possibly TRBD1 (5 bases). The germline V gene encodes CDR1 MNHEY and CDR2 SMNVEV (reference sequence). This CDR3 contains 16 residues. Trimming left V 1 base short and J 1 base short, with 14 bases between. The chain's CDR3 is CASSLFPSRQSYEQYF. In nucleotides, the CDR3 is TGTGCCAGCAGTTTATTTCCCTCAAGACAGTCCTACGAGCAGTACTTC.

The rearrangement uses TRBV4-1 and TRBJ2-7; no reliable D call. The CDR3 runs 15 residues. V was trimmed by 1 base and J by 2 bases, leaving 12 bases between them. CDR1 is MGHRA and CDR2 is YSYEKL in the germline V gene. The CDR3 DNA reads TGCGCCAGCAGCCAAGGTACCGCCACTACCTACGAGCAGTACTTC. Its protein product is CASSQGTATTYEQYF.

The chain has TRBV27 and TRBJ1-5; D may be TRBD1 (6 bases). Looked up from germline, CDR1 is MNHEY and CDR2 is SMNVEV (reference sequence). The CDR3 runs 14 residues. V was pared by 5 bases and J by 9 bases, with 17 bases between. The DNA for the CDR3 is TGTGCCAGCAGTCCGGACAGTACTGGTTGGCCCCAGCATTTT. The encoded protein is CASSPDSTGWPQHF.

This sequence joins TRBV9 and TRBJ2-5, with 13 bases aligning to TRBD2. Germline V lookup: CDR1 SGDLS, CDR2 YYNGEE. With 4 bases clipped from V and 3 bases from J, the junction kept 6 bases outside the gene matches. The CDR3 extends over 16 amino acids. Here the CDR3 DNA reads TGTGCCAGCAGCCCGGGACTAGCGGGGAACAAAGAGACCCAGTACTTC. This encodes CASSPGLAGNKETQYF. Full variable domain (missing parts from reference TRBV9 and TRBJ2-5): DSGVTQTPKHLITATGQRVTLRCSPRSGDLSVYWYQQSLDQGLQFLIQYYNGEERAKGNILERFSAQQFPDLHSELNLSSLELGDSALYFCASSPGLAGNKETQYFGPGTRLLVL.

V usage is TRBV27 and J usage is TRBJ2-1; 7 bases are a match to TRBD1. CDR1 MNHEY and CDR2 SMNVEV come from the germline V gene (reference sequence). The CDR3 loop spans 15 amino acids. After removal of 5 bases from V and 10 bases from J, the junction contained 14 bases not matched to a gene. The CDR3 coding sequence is TGTGCCAGCAGTCTCAAAGGGGGCGCGGTTCAGGAGCAGTTCTTC. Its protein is CASSLKGGAVQEQFF.

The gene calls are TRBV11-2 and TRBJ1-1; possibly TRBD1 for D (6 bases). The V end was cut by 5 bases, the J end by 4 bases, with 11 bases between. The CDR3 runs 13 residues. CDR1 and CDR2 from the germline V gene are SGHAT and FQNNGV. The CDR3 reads CASSLSRGTEAFF. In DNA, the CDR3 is TGTGCCAGCAGCCTTTCCAGGGGCACTGAAGCTTTCTTT.

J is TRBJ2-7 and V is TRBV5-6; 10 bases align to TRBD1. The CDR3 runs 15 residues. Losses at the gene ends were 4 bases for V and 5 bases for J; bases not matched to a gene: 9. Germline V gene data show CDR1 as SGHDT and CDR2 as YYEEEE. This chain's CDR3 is CASSPRDRGLNEQYF. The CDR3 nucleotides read TGTGCCAGCAGCCCCCGGGACAGGGGCTTGAACGAGCAGTACTTC. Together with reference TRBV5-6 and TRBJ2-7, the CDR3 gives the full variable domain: DAGVTQSPTHLIKTRGQQVTLRCSPKSGHDTVSWYQQALGQGPQFIFQYYEEEERQRGNFPDRFSGHQFPNYSSELNVNALLLGDSALYLCASSPRDRGLNEQYFGPGTRLTVT.

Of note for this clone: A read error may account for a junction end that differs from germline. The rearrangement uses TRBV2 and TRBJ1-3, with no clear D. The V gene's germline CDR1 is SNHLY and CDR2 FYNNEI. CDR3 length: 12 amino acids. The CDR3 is CAGSDTGNTIYF. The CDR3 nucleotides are TGTGCCGGCAGTGATACTGGAAACACCATATATTTT.

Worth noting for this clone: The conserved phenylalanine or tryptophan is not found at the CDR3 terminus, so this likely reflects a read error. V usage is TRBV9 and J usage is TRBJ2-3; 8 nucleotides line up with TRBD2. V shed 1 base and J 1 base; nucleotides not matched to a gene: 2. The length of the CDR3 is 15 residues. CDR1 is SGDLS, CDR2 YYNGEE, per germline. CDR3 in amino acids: CASSVTTSGTDTQYL. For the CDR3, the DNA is TGTGCCAGCAGCGTAACGACTAGCGGCACAGATACGCAGTATTTG.

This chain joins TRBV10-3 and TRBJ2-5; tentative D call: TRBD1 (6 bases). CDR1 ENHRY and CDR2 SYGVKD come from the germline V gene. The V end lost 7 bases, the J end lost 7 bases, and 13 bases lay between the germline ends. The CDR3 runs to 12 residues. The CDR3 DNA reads TGTGCCATCATGGACAGCCCCGGGACCCAGTACTTC. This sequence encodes CAIMDSPGTQYF.

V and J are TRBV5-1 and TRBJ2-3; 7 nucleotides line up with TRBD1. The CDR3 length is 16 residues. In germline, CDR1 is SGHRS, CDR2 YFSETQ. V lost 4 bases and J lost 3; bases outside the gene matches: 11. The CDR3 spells CASSLLTGYKTDTQYF. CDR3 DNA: TGCGCCAGCAGCCTCCTGACAGGGTATAAGACAGATACGCAGTATTTT. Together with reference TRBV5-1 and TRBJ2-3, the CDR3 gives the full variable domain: KAGVTQTPRYLIKTRGQQVTLSCSPISGHRSVSWYQQTPGQGLQFLFEYFSETQRNKGNFPGRFSGRQFSNSRSEMNVSTLELGDSALYLCASSLLTGYKTDTQYFGPGTRLTVL.

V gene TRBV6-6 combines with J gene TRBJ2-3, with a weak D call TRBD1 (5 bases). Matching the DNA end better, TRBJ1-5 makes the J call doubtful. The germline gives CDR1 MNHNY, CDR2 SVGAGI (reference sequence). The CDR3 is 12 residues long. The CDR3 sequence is CASSWGGDTQHF. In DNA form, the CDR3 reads TGTGCCAGCTCCTGGGGGGGTGATACGCAGCATTTT.

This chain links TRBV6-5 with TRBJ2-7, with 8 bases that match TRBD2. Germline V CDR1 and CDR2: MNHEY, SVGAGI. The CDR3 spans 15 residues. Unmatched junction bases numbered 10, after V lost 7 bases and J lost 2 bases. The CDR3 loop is CASTQQGGGPYEQYF. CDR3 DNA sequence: TGTGCCAGCACCCAACAAGGCGGGGGGCCCTACGAGCAGTACTTC.

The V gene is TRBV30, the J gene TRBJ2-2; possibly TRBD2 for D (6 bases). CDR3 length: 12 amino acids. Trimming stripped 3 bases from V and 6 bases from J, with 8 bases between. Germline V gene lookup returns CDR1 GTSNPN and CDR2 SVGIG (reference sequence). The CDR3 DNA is TGTGCCTGGAGGCCGGGGGCCGGGGAGCTGTTTTTT. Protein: CAWRPGAGELFF.

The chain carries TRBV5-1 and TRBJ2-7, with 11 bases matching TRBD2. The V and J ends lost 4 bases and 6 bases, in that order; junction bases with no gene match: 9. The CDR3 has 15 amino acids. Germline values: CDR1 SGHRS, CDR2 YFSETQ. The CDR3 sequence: CASSQELAGGSEQYF. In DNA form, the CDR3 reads TGCGCCAGCAGCCAGGAGCTAGCGGGAGGTTCCGAGCAGTACTTC.

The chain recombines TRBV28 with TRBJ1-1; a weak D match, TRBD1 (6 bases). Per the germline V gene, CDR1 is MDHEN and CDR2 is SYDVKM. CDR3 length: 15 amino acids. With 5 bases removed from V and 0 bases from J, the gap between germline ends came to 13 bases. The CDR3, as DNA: TGTGCCAGCAGTCTGAGGACAGTATTGAACACTGAAGCTTTCTTT. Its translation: CASSLRTVLNTEAFF.

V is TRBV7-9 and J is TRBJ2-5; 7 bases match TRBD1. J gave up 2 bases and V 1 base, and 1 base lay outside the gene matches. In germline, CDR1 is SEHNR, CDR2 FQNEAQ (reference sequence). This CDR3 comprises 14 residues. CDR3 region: CASSLVGQQETQYF. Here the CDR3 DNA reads TGTGCCAGCAGCTTAGTGGGACAGCAAGAGACCCAGTACTTC.